This T cell receptor (beta chain) emerged from a study of shared clonotypes between healthy human individuals. Study details: Sampling drew on donors who were a couple of women and a few men aged 18 to 49. Used for every donor were three CD4 naive, three CD4 memory, two CD8 naive and one CD8 memory plate. Overall study results and limits: The rarefaction results pointed to incomplete sorted-subset sequencing despite large depth.

Concerning this clone itself: The antigen remains unidentified.

An assay was performed, and its level was deep. Assay used: immunoSEQ multiplex PCR; TCRdb lists only in-frame clones, some missing. The sample shows about 2.3 million clones, 80% to 95% of them seen only once. Germline lookup yields CDR1 SGHTA and CDR2 FQGNSA. Trimming shortened V by 2 bases and J by 5 bases, and 12 bases separated the two germline ends. This CDR3 has 15 residues. What was sequenced was naive CD4+ T cells from PBMCs. The subset is: CD45RA+ positively selected. The chain links TRBV7-2 to TRBJ2-2; a weak D match, TRBD1 (5 bases). The sequence was collected from a man between 18 and 35 years old in good health. Some clones in this sample may be carry-over from other donors' samples. This CDR3 reads CASSLTLTVTGELFF. CDR3 DNA sequence: TGTGCCAGCAGCTTAACGTTGACAGTGACCGGGGAGCTGTTTTTT.